This T cell receptor beta chain was captured in a study of CXCR3-negative and CXCR3-positive naive CD8 T cells. Researchers prepared the TRB cDNA libraries using 5' RACE with UMI labels. TCRdb reprocessed the 5' RACE reads, keeping one entry per CDR3 protein, no DNA. With 120,000 to 150,000 distinct CDR3 sequences in the sample, the ten largest clones hold about 0.28%. Concerning this clonotype: Its cognate antigen is unknown.

Whole-study findings and limits: Memory CD8+ cells showed much lower diversity, while both naive subsets were comparably high. Greater hydrophobicity was found in TRB CDR3s of CXCR3-positive naive cells than of CXCR3-negative naive cells.

The sample taken for sequencing was naive CXCR3+ CD8+ T cells from blood. As to subset: CD45RO-CCR7+CD27+CD95- naive CD8+ T cells expressing CXCR3 (TNR3+). The source of this sequence is a human donor in good health. Some clones in this sample may be carry-over from other donors' samples.

The CDR3 loop is CASSGTGLGSYNEQFF. This chain connects TRBV7-9 to TRBJ2-1; TCRdb calls TRBD2, which cannot be checked without DNA. This CDR3 has 16 residues. Germline CDR1 and CDR2: SEHNR and FQNEAQ (reference sequence).